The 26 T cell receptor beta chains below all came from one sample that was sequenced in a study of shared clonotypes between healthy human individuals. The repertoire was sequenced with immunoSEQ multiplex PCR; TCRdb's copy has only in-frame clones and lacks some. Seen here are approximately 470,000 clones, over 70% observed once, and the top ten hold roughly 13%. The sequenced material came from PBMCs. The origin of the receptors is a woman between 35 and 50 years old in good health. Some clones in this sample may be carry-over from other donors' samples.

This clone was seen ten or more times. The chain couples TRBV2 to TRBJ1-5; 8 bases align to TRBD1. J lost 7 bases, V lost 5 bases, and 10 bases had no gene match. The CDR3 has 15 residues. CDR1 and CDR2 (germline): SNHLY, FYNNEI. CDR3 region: CASSLAGGAGQPQHF. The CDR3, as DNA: TGTGCCAGCAGTCTGGCAGGGGGCGCGGGGCAGCCCCAGCATTTT.

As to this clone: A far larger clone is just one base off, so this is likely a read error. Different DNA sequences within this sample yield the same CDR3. CDR3 sequence: CASSDNVGQPQHF. CDR3 nucleotide sequence: TGTGCCAGCAGTGACAACGTAGGGCAGCCCCAGCATTTC. The chain couples TRBV2 to TRBJ1-5; D gene ambiguous. The CDR3 runs 13 residues. The germline V gene encodes CDR1 SNHLY and CDR2 FYNNEI.

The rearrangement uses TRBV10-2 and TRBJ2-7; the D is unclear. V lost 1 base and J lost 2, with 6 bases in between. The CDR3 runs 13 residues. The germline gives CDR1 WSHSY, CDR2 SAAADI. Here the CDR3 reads CASSEWQAYEQYF. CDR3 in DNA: TGCGCCAGCAGTGAGTGGCAGGCCTACGAGCAGTACTTC.

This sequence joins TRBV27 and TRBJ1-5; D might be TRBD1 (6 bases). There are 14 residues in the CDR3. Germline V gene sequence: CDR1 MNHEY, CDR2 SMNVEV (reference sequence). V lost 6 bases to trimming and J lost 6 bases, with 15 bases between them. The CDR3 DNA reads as TGTGCCAGCAGAAAAACAGGGTTCTTTCAGCCCCAGCATTTT. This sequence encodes CASRKTGFFQPQHF.

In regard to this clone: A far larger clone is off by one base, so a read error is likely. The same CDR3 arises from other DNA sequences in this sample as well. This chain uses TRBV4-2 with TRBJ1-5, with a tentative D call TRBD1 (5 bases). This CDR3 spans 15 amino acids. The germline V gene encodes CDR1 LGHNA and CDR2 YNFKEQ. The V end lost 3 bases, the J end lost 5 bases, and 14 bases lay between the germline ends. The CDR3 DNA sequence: TGTGCCAGCAGCCAGGATTCAGGGAGCCATCAGCCCCAGCATTTT. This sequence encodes CASSQDSGSHQPQHF.

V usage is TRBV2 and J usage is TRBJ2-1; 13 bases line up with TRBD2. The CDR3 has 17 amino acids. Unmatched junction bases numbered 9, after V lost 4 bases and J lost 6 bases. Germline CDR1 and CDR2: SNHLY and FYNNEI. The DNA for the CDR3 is TGTGCCAGCAGTGGGACTAGCGGGAGAGGAGGCGGCAATGAGCAGTTCTTC. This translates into CASSGTSGRGGGNEQFF.

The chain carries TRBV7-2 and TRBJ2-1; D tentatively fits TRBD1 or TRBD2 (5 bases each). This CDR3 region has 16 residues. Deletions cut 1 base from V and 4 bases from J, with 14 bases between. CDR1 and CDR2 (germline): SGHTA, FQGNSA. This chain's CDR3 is CASSLGEEGSYNEQFF. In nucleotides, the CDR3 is TGTGCCAGCAGCTTAGGTGAAGAGGGGAGTTACAATGAGCAGTTCTTC.

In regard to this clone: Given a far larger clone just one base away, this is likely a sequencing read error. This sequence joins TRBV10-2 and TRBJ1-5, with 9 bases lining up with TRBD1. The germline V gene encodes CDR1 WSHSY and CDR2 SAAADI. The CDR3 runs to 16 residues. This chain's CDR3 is CASSELKGQGNQHQHF. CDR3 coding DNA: TGCGCCAGCAGTGAGTTAAAGGGACAGGGAAATCAGCACCAGCATTTT.

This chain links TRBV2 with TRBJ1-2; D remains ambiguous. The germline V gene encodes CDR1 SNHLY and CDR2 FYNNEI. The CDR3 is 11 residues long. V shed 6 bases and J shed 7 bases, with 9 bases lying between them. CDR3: CASSYTIGYTF. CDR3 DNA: TGTGCCAGCAGCTACACTATTGGCTACACCTTC.

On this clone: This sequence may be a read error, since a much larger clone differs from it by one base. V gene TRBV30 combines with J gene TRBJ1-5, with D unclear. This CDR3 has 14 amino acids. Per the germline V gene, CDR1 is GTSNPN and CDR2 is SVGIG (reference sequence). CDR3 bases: TGTGCCTGGAGTACCGTGACACTAAATCGGCCCCAGCATTTT. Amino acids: CAWSTVTLNRPQHF.

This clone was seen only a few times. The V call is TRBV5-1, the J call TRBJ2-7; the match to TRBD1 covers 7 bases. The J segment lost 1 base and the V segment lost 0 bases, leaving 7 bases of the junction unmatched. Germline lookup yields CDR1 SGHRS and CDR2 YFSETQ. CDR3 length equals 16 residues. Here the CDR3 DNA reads TGCGCCAGCAGCTTGGCCCGAGGGGGCGCTTCCTACGAGCAGTACTTC. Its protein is CASSLARGGASYEQYF.

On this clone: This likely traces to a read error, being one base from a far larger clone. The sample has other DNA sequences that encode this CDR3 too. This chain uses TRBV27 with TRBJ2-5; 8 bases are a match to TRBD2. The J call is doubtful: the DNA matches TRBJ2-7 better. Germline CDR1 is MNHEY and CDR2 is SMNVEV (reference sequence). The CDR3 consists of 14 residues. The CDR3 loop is CASNPSGRVYEQYF. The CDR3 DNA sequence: TGTGCAAGCAACCCCAGCGGGAGAGTCTACGAGCAGTACTTC.

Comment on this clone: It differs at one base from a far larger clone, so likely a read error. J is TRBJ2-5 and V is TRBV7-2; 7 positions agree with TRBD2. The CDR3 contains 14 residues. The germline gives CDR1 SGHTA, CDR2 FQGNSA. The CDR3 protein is CASSLSGNAETRYF. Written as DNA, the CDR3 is TGTGCCAGCAGCTTAAGCGGGAACGCGGAGACCCGGTACTTC.

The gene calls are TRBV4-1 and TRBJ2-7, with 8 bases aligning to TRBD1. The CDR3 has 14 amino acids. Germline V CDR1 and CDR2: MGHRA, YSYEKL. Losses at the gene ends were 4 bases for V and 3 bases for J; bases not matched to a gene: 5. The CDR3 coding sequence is TGCGCCAGCAGCCGCCCGGGACAGGTCTACGAGCAGTACTTC. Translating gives CASSRPGQVYEQYF.

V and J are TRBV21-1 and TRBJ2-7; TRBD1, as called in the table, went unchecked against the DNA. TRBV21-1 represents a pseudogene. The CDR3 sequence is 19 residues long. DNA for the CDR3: TGTGCCAGCAGCTCCCGCTCGGGACAAGACTCCAAGAGGTCCTACGAGCAGTACTTC. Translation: CASSSRSGQDSKRSYEQYF.

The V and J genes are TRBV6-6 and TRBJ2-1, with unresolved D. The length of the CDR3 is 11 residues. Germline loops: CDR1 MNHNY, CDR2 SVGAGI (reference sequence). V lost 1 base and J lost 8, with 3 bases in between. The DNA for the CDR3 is TGTGCCAGCAGTTACTTTGATGAGCAGTTCTTC. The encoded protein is CASSYFDEQFF.

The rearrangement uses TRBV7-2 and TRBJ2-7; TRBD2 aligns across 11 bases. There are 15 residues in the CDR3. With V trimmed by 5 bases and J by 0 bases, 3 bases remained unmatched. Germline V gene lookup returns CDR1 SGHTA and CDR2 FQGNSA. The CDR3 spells CASSISGGDSYEQYF. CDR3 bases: TGTGCCAGCAGCATTAGCGGGGGGGACTCCTACGAGCAGTACTTC.

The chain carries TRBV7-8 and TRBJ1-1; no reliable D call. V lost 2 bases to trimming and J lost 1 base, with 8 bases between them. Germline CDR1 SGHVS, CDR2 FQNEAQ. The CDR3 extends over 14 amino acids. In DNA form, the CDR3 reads TGTGCCAGCAGCTTAAAATTGCAGAACACTGAAGCTTTCTTT. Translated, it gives CASSLKLQNTEAFF.

CDR3 loop: CASSWSGLMTEAFF. The DNA of the CDR3 is TGCGCCAGCAGCTGGTCAGGGCTGATGACTGAAGCTTTCTTT. The chain is built from TRBV5-1 and TRBJ1-1; D might be TRBD1 (5 bases). Germline V gene data show CDR1 as SGHRS and CDR2 as YFSETQ. V lost 3 bases, J lost 5 bases, and 14 bases lay in between. The CDR3 contains 14 residues.

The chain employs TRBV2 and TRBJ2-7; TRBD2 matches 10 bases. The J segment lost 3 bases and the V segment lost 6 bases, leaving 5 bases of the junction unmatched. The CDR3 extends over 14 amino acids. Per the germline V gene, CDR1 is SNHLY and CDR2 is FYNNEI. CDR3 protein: CASRTSGEFYEQYF. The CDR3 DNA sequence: TGTGCCAGCAGAACTAGCGGGGAGTTCTACGAGCAGTACTTC.

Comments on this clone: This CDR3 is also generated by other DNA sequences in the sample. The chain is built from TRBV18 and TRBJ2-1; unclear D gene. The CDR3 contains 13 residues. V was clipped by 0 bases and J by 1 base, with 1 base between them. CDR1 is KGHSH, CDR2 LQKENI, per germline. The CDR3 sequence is CASSPPSYNEQFF. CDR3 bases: TGTGCCAGCTCACCACCTTCCTACAATGAGCAGTTCTTC.

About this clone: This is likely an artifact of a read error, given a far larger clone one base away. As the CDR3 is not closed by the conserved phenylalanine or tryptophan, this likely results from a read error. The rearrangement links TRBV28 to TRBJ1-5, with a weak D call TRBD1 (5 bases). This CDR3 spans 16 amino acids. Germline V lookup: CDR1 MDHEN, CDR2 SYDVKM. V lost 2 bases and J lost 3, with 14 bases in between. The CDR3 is CASSLAADSYNQPQHS. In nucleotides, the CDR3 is TGTGCCAGCAGTTTAGCCGCAGACAGCTACAATCAGCCCCAGCATTCT.

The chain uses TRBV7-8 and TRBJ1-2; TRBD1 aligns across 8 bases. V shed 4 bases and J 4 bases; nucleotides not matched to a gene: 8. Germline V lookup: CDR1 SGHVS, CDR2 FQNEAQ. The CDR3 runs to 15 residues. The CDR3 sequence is CASSSTGGSGYGYTF. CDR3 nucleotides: TGTGCCAGCAGCTCAACAGGGGGATCGGGCTATGGCTACACCTTC.

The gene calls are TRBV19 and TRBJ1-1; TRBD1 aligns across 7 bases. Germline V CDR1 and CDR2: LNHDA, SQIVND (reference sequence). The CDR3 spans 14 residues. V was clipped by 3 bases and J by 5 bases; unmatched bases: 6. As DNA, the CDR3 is TGTGCCAGTAGTATCCCGACAGGGCGTACTGAAGCTTTCTTT. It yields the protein CASSIPTGRTEAFF.

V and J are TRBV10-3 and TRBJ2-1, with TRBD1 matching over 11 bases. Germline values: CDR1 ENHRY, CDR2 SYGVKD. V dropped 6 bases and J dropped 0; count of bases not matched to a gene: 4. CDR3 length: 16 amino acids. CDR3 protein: CAIRGQGGSSYNEQFF. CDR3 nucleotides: TGTGCCATCAGGGGACAGGGGGGGAGCTCCTACAATGAGCAGTTCTTC.

Written as DNA, the CDR3 is TGTGCCAGCAGTTGGGGAGTGGAATCGAACACTGAAGCTTTCTTT. This codes for CASSWGVESNTEAFF. The chain uses TRBV27 and TRBJ1-1; D remains unclear. Germline loops: CDR1 MNHEY, CDR2 SMNVEV (reference sequence). The length of the CDR3 is 15 residues. Trimming took 4 bases from V and 1 from J, leaving 13 bases between them.